Here is one TCR beta chain with its context. This specimen belongs to a study of blood T cell repertoires in COVID-19. Study-wide context: The study drew acute and convalescent COVID-19 samples from the United States, Italy and Spain. Nucleic acid was either cDNA or gDNA, and it came from T cells, B-cell-depleted T cells, or PBMCs.

Germline V lookup: CDR1 SGHTA, CDR2 FQGTGA. This CDR3 is 13 amino acids long. Trimming cost V 5 bases and J 9 bases, with 15 bases left between them. Source study methods: Nucleated cell counts were estimated from reference gene primer amplification. This table comes from immunoSEQ multiplex PCR, and its TCRdb copy is limited to in-frame clones, with some not included. Clone size and the V and J calls come from that table; the DNA yielded D and trimming. The sample includes around 370,000 clones, roughly 89% of them seen just once. The V and J genes are TRBV7-3 and TRBJ2-3; perhaps TRBD2 as D (6 bases). Sequenced: peripheral blood. This sequence originates from a man between 18 and 35 years old with active or convalescent COVID-19. The CDR3 is CASSQGLSRTQYF. CDR3 nucleotide sequence: TGTGCCAGCAGCCAGGGACTCTCGCGCACGCAGTATTTT.